Sequencing of this T cell receptor (beta chain) was carried out in a study of OX40 agonist ivuxolimab in advanced cancers. Study-level findings and limits: Certain nonresponding patients likewise had low normalized T-cell clonal expansion. Within 6 weeks, CD4+ and CD8+ blood T cells expanded clonally at 0.1 to 3.0 mg/kg.

With 5 bases clipped from V and 2 bases from J, the junction kept 7 bases outside the gene matches. The CDR3 extends over 17 amino acids. The germline CDR1 and CDR2 sequences are SGHNT and YENEEA. Anyone with autoimmune disease history or systemic immunosuppression was excluded. Cycle 7 day 1, cycle 4 day 1, and baseline were the timepoints at which blood was sampled. The data were produced by immunoSEQ multiplex PCR, yet TCRdb's version contains in-frame clones alone and is incomplete. Among 45,000 to 55,000 clones listed, 94% were seen once. As for this clone: No antigen is known for it.

The specimen comprised CD4+ or CD8+ T cells sorted from blood, sampled in a trial of the OX40 agonist ivuxolimab. The source of this sequence is an adult with an advanced solid tumor such as melanoma, head and neck, liver or kidney cancer. The gene calls are TRBV11-3 and TRBJ2-2; 11 nucleotides match TRBD2. CDR3 bases: TGTGCCAGCAGCGAGGACGGACTAGCGGGTAACACCGGGGAGCTGTTTTTT. Amino acid sequence: CASSEDGLAGNTGELFF.